This T cell receptor beta chain was documented in a study of blood T cell repertoires in COVID-19. The germline V gene encodes CDR1 SGHAT and CDR2 FQNNGV. The CDR3 has 14 residues. J was trimmed by 4 bases and V by 8 bases; bases with no gene match: 4. Sequenced by immunoSEQ multiplex PCR; TCRdb stores in-frame clones only, minus some. The sample yields approximately 160,000 clones, roughly 81% seen once. The specimen was peripheral blood. The TCR originated in a woman aged 60-75 years with COVID-19, enrolled during active disease. The V and J genes are TRBV11-2 and TRBJ2-1; 11 positions match TRBD1. The CDR3 is CASGDRGVYNEQFF. DNA for the CDR3: TGTGCCAGCGGGGACAGGGGGGTTTACAATGAGCAGTTCTTC.